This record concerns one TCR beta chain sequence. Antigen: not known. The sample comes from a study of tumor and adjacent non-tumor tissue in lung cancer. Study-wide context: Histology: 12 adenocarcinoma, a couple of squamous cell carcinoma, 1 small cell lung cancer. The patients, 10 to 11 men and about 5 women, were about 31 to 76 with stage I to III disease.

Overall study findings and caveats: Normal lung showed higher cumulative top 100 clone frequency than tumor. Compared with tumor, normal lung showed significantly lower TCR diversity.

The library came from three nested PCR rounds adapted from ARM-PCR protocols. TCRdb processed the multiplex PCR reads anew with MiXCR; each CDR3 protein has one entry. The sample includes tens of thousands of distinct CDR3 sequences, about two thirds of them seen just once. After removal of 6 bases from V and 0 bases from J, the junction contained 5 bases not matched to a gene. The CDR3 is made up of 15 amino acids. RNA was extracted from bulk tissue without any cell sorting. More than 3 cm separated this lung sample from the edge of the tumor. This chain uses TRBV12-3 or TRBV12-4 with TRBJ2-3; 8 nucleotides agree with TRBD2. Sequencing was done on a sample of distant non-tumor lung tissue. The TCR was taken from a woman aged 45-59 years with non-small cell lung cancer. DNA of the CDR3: TGTGCCAGCAGCCCAGTAGCGGGGAGCACAGATACGCAGTATTTT. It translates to CASSPVAGSTDTQYF.